The 22 T cell receptor beta chains listed next were all sequenced from one sample in a study of blood T cell repertoires in COVID-19. TCRdb's copy holds only in-frame clones and misses some; the assay was immunoSEQ multiplex PCR. The sample lists approximately 350,000 clones, roughly 90% occurring once. What was sequenced was PBMCs or T cells enriched from blood (not recorded which). These receptors were taken from a woman aged 25 to 39 who had recovered from COVID-19.

V gene TRBV7-9 combines with J gene TRBJ1-1; TRBD1 agrees at 8 bases. CDR1 and CDR2 from the germline V gene are SEHNR and FQNEAQ (reference sequence). V dropped 5 bases and J dropped 2; count of bases not matched to a gene: 7. The CDR3 has 15 residues. The CDR3, as DNA: TGTGCCAGCAGCACCCCGACAGGGGTTAACACTGAAGCTTTCTTT. This translates into CASSTPTGVNTEAFF.

This rearrangement joins TRBV6-5 to TRBJ1-2; 7 bases align to TRBD1. The CDR3 runs to 13 residues. V lost 4 bases, J lost 6 bases, and 5 bases stayed unmatched. Germline CDR1 and CDR2: MNHEY and SVGAGI. The chain's CDR3 is CASSSTGSNGYTF. The CDR3 coding sequence is TGTGCCAGCAGTTCGACAGGGTCGAATGGCTACACCTTC.

This sequence joins TRBV28 and TRBJ1-3; D gene ambiguous. Trimming pared 4 bases from V and 6 bases from J, leaving 13 bases between. CDR3 length: 14 amino acids. Per the germline V gene, CDR1 is MDHEN and CDR2 is SYDVKM. CDR3 loop: CASSSPGVENTIYF. CDR3 nucleotide sequence: TGTGCCAGCAGTTCGCCCGGGGTGGAAAACACCATATATTTT.

The rearrangement joins TRBV3-1 (or the pseudogene TRBV3-2) to TRBJ2-3, with a tentative D call TRBD2 (5 bases). The germline V and J ends were trimmed by 4 bases and 2 bases, with 10 bases remaining between them. This CDR3 has 14 residues. Per the germline V gene, CDR1 is LGHDT and CDR2 is YNNKEL (reference sequence). CDR3 protein: CASSPTRSTDTQYF. CDR3 DNA: TGTGCCAGCAGCCCCACTAGGTCCACAGATACGCAGTATTTT.

The J gene is TRBJ2-1, the V gene TRBV3-1 (or the pseudogene TRBV3-2), with TRBD2 as a possible D gene (5 bases). In germline, CDR1 is LGHDT, CDR2 YNNKEL (reference sequence). With 0 bases removed from V and 4 bases from J, the gap between germline ends came to 13 bases. This CDR3 region has 16 residues. CDR3 sequence (DNA): TGTGCCAGCAGCCAAGATTGGGAGATAGAGTACAATGAGCAGTTCTTC. It specifies CASSQDWEIEYNEQFF.

The chain links TRBV18 to TRBJ2-4; tentatively, D is TRBD1 (6 bases). V lost 3 bases, J lost 0 bases, and 9 bases lay in between. The length of the CDR3 is 15 residues. Per germline, CDR1 KGHSH and CDR2 LQKENI. CDR3 residues: CASSPGTLAKNIQYF. CDR3 nucleotide sequence: TGTGCCAGCTCACCGGGGACACTAGCCAAAAACATTCAGTACTTC. Filled out from reference TRBV18 and TRBJ2-4, the complete variable domain reads NAGVMQNPRHLVRRRGQEARLRCSPMKGHSHVYWYRQLPEEGLKFMVYLQKENIIDESGMPKERFSAEFPKEGPSILRIQQVVRGDSAAYFCASSPGTLAKNIQYFGAGTRLSVL.

The V and J genes are TRBV12-5 and TRBJ1-6, with TRBD1 as a possible D gene (6 bases). V was cut by 6 bases and J by 7 bases, with 13 bases left in between. CDR3 length: 14 amino acids. CDR1 and CDR2 from the germline V gene are LGHNT and FRNRAP. The CDR3: CASGTGFSNSPLHF. The CDR3 region has the DNA TGTGCTAGTGGAACAGGGTTTTCAAATTCACCCCTCCACTTT.

This clone occurred once. The chain joins TRBV5-1 to TRBJ2-1; TRBD1 agrees at 8 bases. V lost 0 bases, J lost 10 bases, and 12 bases stayed unmatched. CDR3 length: 16 amino acids. Germline CDR1 is SGHRS and CDR2 is YFSETQ. The CDR3 here is CASSLALGQGIGEQFF. DNA of the CDR3: TGCGCCAGCAGCTTGGCCTTAGGACAGGGCATTGGGGAGCAGTTCTTC.

The CDR3 sequence: CASSQEVGTGSSTDTQYF. The DNA of the CDR3 is TGTGCCAGCAGCCAAGAGGTGGGGACTGGCTCGAGCACAGATACGCAGTATTTT. The rearrangement uses TRBV3-1 (or the pseudogene TRBV3-2) and TRBJ2-3; TRBD2 is a possible D gene (6 bases). The CDR3 consists of 18 residues. Germline V gene sequence: CDR1 LGHDT, CDR2 YNNKEL (reference sequence). Trimming removed 0 bases at V and 0 bases at J, with 16 bases between.

The J gene is TRBJ2-5, the V gene TRBV5-1, with TRBD1 matching over 9 bases. The V gene's germline CDR1 is SGHRS and CDR2 YFSETQ. Trimming removed 4 bases from V and 2 bases from J; junction bases left unmatched: 6. The CDR3 spans 15 residues. The CDR3 bases are TGCGCCAGCAGCCCCGCGGGGACAGGGCAAGAGACCCAGTACTTC. This translates into CASSPAGTGQETQYF.

Note on this clone: Other DNA sequences in the same sample also yield this CDR3. The J gene is TRBJ1-4, the V gene TRBV28; possibly TRBD1 for D (6 bases). This CDR3 spans 14 amino acids. Trimming removed 3 bases at V and 3 bases at J, with 8 bases between. Germline V gene lookup returns CDR1 MDHEN and CDR2 SYDVKM. The CDR3 is CASSLGGPNEKLFF. CDR3 DNA sequence: TGTGCCAGCAGTTTGGGGGGGCCTAATGAAAAACTGTTTTTT.

The V gene is TRBV3-1 (or the pseudogene TRBV3-2), the J gene TRBJ2-1, with D uncertain. CDR1 and CDR2 from the germline V gene are LGHDT and YNNKEL (reference sequence). V was cut by 3 bases and J by 2 bases, with 8 bases left in between. The CDR3 totals 14 residues. CDR3 bases: TGTGCCAGCAGCCACCTACGGGCCTACAATGAGCAGTTCTTC. Residues: CASSHLRAYNEQFF.

The V gene is TRBV4-1, the J gene TRBJ2-3, with TRBD1 matching 9 bases. Germline-derived CDR1 and CDR2 are MGHRA and YSYEKL. The CDR3 consists of 16 residues. Losses at the gene ends were 1 base for V and 1 base for J; bases not matched to a gene: 3. This chain's CDR3 is CASSQGTGAGTDTQYF. The CDR3 DNA is TGCGCCAGCAGCCAAGGGACAGGGGCTGGCACAGATACGCAGTATTTT.

V is TRBV5-1 and J is TRBJ1-2, with D perhaps TRBD1 (6 bases). This CDR3 comprises 14 residues. With 0 bases removed from V and 5 bases from J, the gap between germline ends came to 11 bases. Looked up from germline, CDR1 is SGHRS and CDR2 is YFSETQ. CDR3 loop: CASSLVLGGYGYTF. CDR3 sequence (DNA): TGCGCCAGCAGCTTGGTGTTAGGGGGATATGGCTACACCTTC.

The V call is TRBV29-1, the J call TRBJ2-7; D ambiguous. Per germline, CDR1 SQVTM and CDR2 ANQGSEA. V was clipped by 5 bases and J by 3 bases, with 14 bases between them. The CDR3 runs 13 residues. Here the CDR3 reads CSVWFSTNYEQYF. The DNA of the CDR3 is TGCAGCGTTTGGTTCTCTACCAACTACGAGCAGTACTTC.

This chain connects TRBV2 to TRBJ2-3; 11 nucleotides match TRBD2. V lost 9 bases and J lost 2; bases outside the gene matches: 7. Per the germline V gene, CDR1 is SNHLY and CDR2 is FYNNEI. This CDR3 contains 15 residues. The CDR3 loop is CASKVLAGDTDTQYF. The CDR3 bases are TGTGCCAGTAAAGTACTAGCGGGGGACACAGATACGCAGTATTTT.

The chain links TRBV13 to TRBJ1-2; TRBD1 aligns across 10 bases. The CDR3 runs to 16 residues. V lost 7 bases, J lost 0 bases, and 8 bases stayed unmatched. The germline V gene encodes CDR1 PRHDT and CDR2 FYEKMQ (reference sequence). CDR3 DNA sequence: TGTGCCAGCACAGTGACAGGGGGCCAATCTAACTATGGCTACACCTTC. Translating gives CASTVTGGQSNYGYTF.

The chain recombines TRBV19 with TRBJ1-4; 7 bases agree with TRBD1. CDR1 and CDR2 (germline): LNHDA, SQIVND (reference sequence). Trimming took 5 bases from V and 7 from J; bases not matched to a gene: 4. This CDR3 has 13 residues. CDR3 sequence reads: CASSWAGGEKLFF. CDR3 DNA sequence: TGTGCCAGTAGTTGGGCAGGGGGTGAAAAACTGTTTTTT.

The rearrangement uses TRBV28 and TRBJ2-2; 11 nucleotides line up with TRBD2. Germline V CDR1 and CDR2: MDHEN, SYDVKM. There are 14 residues in the CDR3. V was pared by 10 bases and J by 2 bases, with 3 bases of the junction left unmatched. This CDR3 is CAIGTSGNTGELFF. The CDR3 DNA reads as TGTGCCATTGGGACTAGCGGAAACACCGGGGAGCTGTTTTTT.

The gene calls are TRBV9 and TRBJ1-2; 9 positions match TRBD1. CDR1 and CDR2 from the germline V gene are SGDLS and YYNGEE. This CDR3 region has 14 residues. J was trimmed by 8 bases and V by 4 bases; bases with no gene match: 9. Here the CDR3 DNA reads TGTGCCAGCAGCCCCCAGGACAGGGGTCGCGGCTACACCTTC. Protein sequence: CASSPQDRGRGYTF. The full variable domain, completed using reference TRBV9 and TRBJ1-2, is DSGVTQTPKHLITATGQRVTLRCSPRSGDLSVYWYQQSLDQGLQFLIQYYNGEERAKGNILERFSAQQFPDLHSELNLSSLELGDSALYFCASSPQDRGRGYTFGSGTRLTVV.

The V and J genes are TRBV28 and TRBJ2-3, with D possibly being TRBD2 (6 bases). Trimming removed 7 bases from V and 0 bases from J, with 14 bases in between. The CDR3 spans 15 residues. The V gene's germline CDR1 is MDHEN and CDR2 SYDVKM. CDR3 DNA sequence: TGTGCCAGCACATCCGCGGGGCGTAGCACAGATACGCAGTATTTT. Its protein is CASTSAGRSTDTQYF.

V gene TRBV19 combines with J gene TRBJ1-2; the D is unclear. Germline CDR1 and CDR2: LNHDA and SQIVND (reference sequence). CDR3 length equals 12 residues. Trimming shortened V by 1 base and J by 8 bases, and 8 bases separated the two germline ends. Here the CDR3 DNA reads TGTGCCAGTAGTATAGGCCAGCGCGGCTACACCTTC. Encoded protein: CASSIGQRGYTF. Full variable domain (missing parts from reference TRBV19 and TRBJ1-2): DGGITQSPKYLFRKEGQNVTLSCEQNLNHDAMYWYRQDPGQGLRLIYYSQIVNDFQKGDIAEGYSVSREKKESFPLTVTSAQKNPTAFYLCASSIGQRGYTFGSGTRLTVV.